This TCR beta chain was recovered during a study of blood T cell repertoires in COVID-19. The CDR3 has 16 residues. Germline CDR1 is LNHDA and CDR2 is SQIVND (reference sequence). V lost 4 bases and J 0 bases, leaving 12 bases between the germline ends. Profiling relied on immunoSEQ multiplex PCR, and the TCRdb table lists in-frame clones only, not all of them. This table holds 120,000 or so clones, 70% to 85% found once. The TCR originated in a woman in her seventies with acute or convalescent COVID-19. The gene calls are TRBV19 and TRBJ1-4; the D gene is possibly TRBD1 (6 bases). The sample comprised peripheral blood. CDR3 nucleotide sequence: TGTGCCAGTAGTACAAGGGACACTGCAACTAATGAAAAACTGTTTTTT. It codes for CASSTRDTATNEKLFF. Full variable domain (rest looked up from reference TRBV19 and TRBJ1-4): DGGITQSPKYLFRKEGQNVTLSCEQNLNHDAMYWYRQDPGQGLRLIYYSQIVNDFQKGDIAEGYSVSREKKESFPLTVTSAQKNPTAFYLCASSTRDTATNEKLFFGSGTQLSVL.